These 12 T cell receptor beta chains share one sample of origin, sequenced in a study of T cell responses to AZD1222 COVID-19 vaccine. Profiled with immunoSEQ multiplex PCR; TCRdb holds only in-frame clones, not every one. Seen here are roughly 150,000 clones, about 91% observed once, and the top ten hold roughly 2%. The starting material was peripheral blood, obtained on day 0 of AZD1222 vaccination. The receptor source for this set is an adult in good health.

This clone was recorded once. This sequence joins TRBV3-1 (or the pseudogene TRBV3-2) and TRBJ1-5; D is uncertain. Trimming stripped 3 bases from V and 3 bases from J, with 9 bases between. Germline CDR1 and CDR2: LGHDT and YNNKEL (reference sequence). The CDR3 is made up of 14 amino acids. This CDR3 reads CASSQGGPNQPQHF. As DNA, the CDR3 is TGTGCCAGCAGCCAGGGAGGGCCCAATCAGCCCCAGCATTTT.

With regard to this clone: Other DNA sequences in the sample encode the same CDR3. This chain joins TRBV19 and TRBJ2-7; D is uncertain. Germline CDR1 LNHDA, CDR2 SQIVND (reference sequence). The V end was cut by 4 bases, the J end by 4 bases, with 8 bases between. The CDR3 is made up of 12 amino acids. The CDR3 coding sequence is TGTGCCAGTAGTAGAGGACCGTACGAGCAGTACTTC. It translates to CASSRGPYEQYF.

This clone was detected a few times. The chain employs TRBV16 and TRBJ1-5; the D gene is possibly TRBD1 (6 bases). Per the germline V gene, CDR1 is KGHSY and CDR2 is FQNENV. V was cut by 6 bases and J by 7 bases, with 22 bases left in between. The length of the CDR3 is 16 residues. This CDR3 is CASSLLTGAGIQPQHF. CDR3 sequence (DNA): TGTGCCAGCAGTCTACTGACAGGCGCCGGAATCCAGCCCCAGCATTTT.

V and J are TRBV5-4 and TRBJ1-2, with a tentative D call TRBD1 (5 bases). V lost 2 bases and J lost 3, with 8 bases in between. Germline V gives CDR1 SGHNT, CDR2 YYREEE (reference sequence). The CDR3 loop spans 13 amino acids. The CDR3 DNA reads TGTGCCAGCAGCTTCGACAGCGACTATGGCTACACCTTC. Protein sequence: CASSFDSDYGYTF.

This chain connects TRBV5-1 to TRBJ2-1; the match to TRBD2 covers 11 bases. CDR3 length: 15 residues. Germline V gene data show CDR1 as SGHRS and CDR2 as YFSETQ. J was trimmed by 7 bases and V by 4 bases; bases with no gene match: 7. The CDR3 sequence is CASSNLTSGANEQFF. The CDR3 DNA sequence: TGCGCCAGCAGCAATTTGACTAGCGGGGCGAATGAGCAGTTCTTC.

The sample holds one count of this clone. This chain joins TRBV18 and TRBJ2-5; D is ambiguous. The V gene lost 5 bases and the J gene lost 1 base, with 5 bases spanning the gap. CDR3 length: 12 residues. Germline-derived CDR1 and CDR2 are KGHSH and LQKENI. The CDR3 is CASSVPQETQYF. The CDR3 DNA is TGTGCCAGCTCAGTACCCCAAGAGACCCAGTACTTC.

This sequence joins TRBV7-9 and TRBJ2-3; 10 nucleotides line up with TRBD2. There are 17 residues in the CDR3. Germline CDR1 reads SEHNR; CDR2 reads FQNEAQ (reference sequence). V lost 4 bases to trimming and J lost 4 bases; unmatched junction nucleotides: 11. The CDR3 DNA reads as TGTGCCAGCAGCTCCTTAGCCTCCGGGACTAGCGCAGATACGCAGTATTTT. It yields the protein CASSSLASGTSADTQYF.

V is TRBV29-1 and J is TRBJ2-7, with 7 bases fitting TRBD1. The CDR3 totals 12 residues. The germline V gene has CDR1 SQVTM and CDR2 ANQGSEA. V was clipped by 6 bases and J by 2 bases; unmatched bases: 4. DNA of the CDR3: TGCAGCGTCACAGGGGATACCTACGAGCAGTACTTC. Its translation: CSVTGDTYEQYF.

V gene TRBV2 combines with J gene TRBJ2-1; unclear D gene. Between the trimmed V and J ends, which lost 9 bases and 12 bases, there was a span of 30 bases. The germline V gene has CDR1 SNHLY and CDR2 FYNNEI. The CDR3 extends over 16 amino acids. The CDR3 DNA follows: TGTGCCAGTAATCGACGGCACGATGGTATGGGTTTTGTGCAGTTCTTC. Protein: CASNRRHDGMGFVQFF.

V usage is TRBV7-9 and J usage is TRBJ1-4; TRBD1 might be the D (5 bases). This CDR3 region has 15 residues. Trimming removed 2 bases at V and 5 bases at J, with 12 bases between. Germline values: CDR1 SEHNR, CDR2 FQNEAQ (reference sequence). CDR3 coding DNA: TGTGCCAGCAGCTTATACCTCTCAGGGAATGAAAAACTGTTTTTT. The encoded protein is CASSLYLSGNEKLFF.

This chain uses TRBV6-1 with TRBJ2-7; weak D call: TRBD1 (5 bases). This CDR3 has 16 residues. Germline V gene sequence: CDR1 MNHNS, CDR2 SASEGT. V lost 4 bases to trimming and J lost 0 bases, with 16 bases between them. The CDR3, as DNA: TGTGCCAGCAGTGCAGATACAGGTTTCAGCTCCTACGAGCAGTACTTC. Translated: CASSADTGFSSYEQYF.

This chain links TRBV7-2 with TRBJ2-1; 10 bases align to TRBD2. Germline V CDR1 and CDR2: SGHTA, FQGNSA. The CDR3 loop spans 18 amino acids. The V and J ends lost 5 bases and 1 base, in that order; junction bases with no gene match: 11. CDR3 in DNA: TGTGCCAGCAGCCTGGGGCTAGCGGGAGTTAGATCCTACAATGAGCAGTTCTTC. This translates into CASSLGLAGVRSYNEQFF.